Listed below are T cell receptor beta chains from one sample, sequenced in a study of T and B cells in COVID-19 patients. Each CDR3 protein gets one entry after TCRdb re-called the multiplex PCR reads with MiXCR. The sample holds tens of thousands of distinct CDR3 sequences, over 25% seen once. Source material: blood. The receptor source for this set is a human donor who had recovered from COVID-19. Both conserved end residues are trimmed from each CDR3. Not every row has a clone size; where given, it reads once, few, many or a size class.

V	length	size	J	CDR3
TRBV20-1	8	-	TRBJ2-7	SASAYEQY
TRBV30	11	-	TRBJ1-2	AWSVRGAYGYT
TRBV7-9	16	-	TRBJ2-6	ASSPLESTKTGANVLT
TRBV30	13	few	TRBJ1-1	AWSTTGIMNTEAF
TRBV19	13	medium-sized	TRBJ2-1	ASSFSGTGYNEQF
TRBV12-3/TRBV12-4	16	few	TRBJ1-4	ASSLRTGDLATNEKLF
TRBV11-1	13	many	TRBJ2-5	ASSPSGGGGETQY
TRBV5-6	13	-	TRBJ2-3	ASSQWTSGRDTQY
TRBV5-1	12	-	TRBJ2-7	ASRPGQGTYEQY
TRBV14	12	-	TRBJ2-2	ASSQGLGIGELF
TRBV27	18	-	TRBJ2-3	ASSYRTSGGMGGETDTQY
TRBV6-2/TRBV6-3	12	-	TRBJ2-7	ASSSWTSGSSEY
TRBV5-4	13	few	TRBJ2-1	ASSMGQGAYGEQF
TRBV6-6	9	few	TRBJ2-2	ASKGPGELF
TRBV13	12	many	TRBJ2-1	ASSEGQGTNEQF
TRBV30	11	-	TRBJ1-4	AWSVGGDEKLF
TRBV18	11	few	TRBJ1-2	ASSHPGNYGYT
TRBV15	12	many	TRBJ1-4	ATSRTGSNEKLF
TRBV6-6	9	-	TRBJ2-1	ASSGLLEQF
TRBV20-1	11	-	TRBJ2-1	SAPTSGGNEQF
TRBV12-3/TRBV12-4	11	-	TRBJ1-2	ASSEREFYGYT
TRBV7-9	12	few	TRBJ1-4	ASSSTGVDEKLF
TRBV6-5	12	many	TRBJ1-4	ASSLGTGNEKLF
TRBV20-1	13	-	TRBJ2-7	SAPSPGGGSYEQY
TRBV5-1	13	once	TRBJ1-5	ASSLTGAAHQPQH
TRBV5-1	9	-	TRBJ2-7	ASTSGYEQY